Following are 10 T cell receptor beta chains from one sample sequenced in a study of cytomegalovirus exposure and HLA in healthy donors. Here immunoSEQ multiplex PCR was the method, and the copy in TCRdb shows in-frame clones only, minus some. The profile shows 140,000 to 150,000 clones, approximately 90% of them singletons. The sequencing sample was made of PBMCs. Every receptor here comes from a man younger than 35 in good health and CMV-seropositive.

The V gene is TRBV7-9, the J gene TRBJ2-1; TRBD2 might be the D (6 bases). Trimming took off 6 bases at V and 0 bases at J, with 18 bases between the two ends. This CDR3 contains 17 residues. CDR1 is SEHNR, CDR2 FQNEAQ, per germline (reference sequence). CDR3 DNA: TGTGCCAGCAGTTCCACGGGCGGGGTGAGCTCCTACAATGAGCAGTTCTTC. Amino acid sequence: CASSSTGGVSSYNEQFF.

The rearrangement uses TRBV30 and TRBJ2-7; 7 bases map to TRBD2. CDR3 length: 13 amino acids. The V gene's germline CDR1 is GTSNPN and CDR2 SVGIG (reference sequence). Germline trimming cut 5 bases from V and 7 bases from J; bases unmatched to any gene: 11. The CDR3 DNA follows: TGTGCCTGGTTGGAAGGGAGGGCTTCGGAGCAGTACTTC. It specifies CAWLEGRASEQYF. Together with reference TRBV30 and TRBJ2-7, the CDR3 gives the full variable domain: SQTIHQWPATLVQPVGSPLSLECTVEGTSNPNLYWYRQAAGRGLQLLFYSVGIGQISSEVPQNLSASRPQDRQFILSSKKLLLSDSGFYLCAWLEGRASEQYFGPGTRLTVT.

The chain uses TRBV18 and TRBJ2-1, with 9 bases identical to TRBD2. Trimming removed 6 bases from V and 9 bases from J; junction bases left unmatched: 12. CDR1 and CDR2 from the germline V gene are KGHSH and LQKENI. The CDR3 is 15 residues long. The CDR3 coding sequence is TGTGCCAGCTCTCCGTTAGCGGGAGCAGGGGGTGAGCAGTTCTTC. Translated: CASSPLAGAGGEQFF.

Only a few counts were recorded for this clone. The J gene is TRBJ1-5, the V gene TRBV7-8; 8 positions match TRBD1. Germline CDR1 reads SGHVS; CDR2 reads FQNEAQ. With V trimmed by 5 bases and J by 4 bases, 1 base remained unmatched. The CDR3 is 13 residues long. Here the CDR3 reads CASSGTGNQPQHF. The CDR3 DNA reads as TGTGCCAGCAGCGGGACAGGTAATCAGCCCCAGCATTTT. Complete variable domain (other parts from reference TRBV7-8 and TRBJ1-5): GAGVSQSPRYKVAKRGQDVALRCDPISGHVSLFWYQQALGQGPEFLTYFQNEAQLDKSGLPSDRFFAERPEGSVSTLKIQRTQQEDSAVYLCASSGTGNQPQHFGDGTRLSIL.

The CDR3 DNA reads TGCGCCAGCAGCTTGGCCGAGAGGAATGGCTACACCTTC. Residues: CASSLAERNGYTF. This chain joins TRBV5-1 and TRBJ1-2; D is uncertain. CDR3 size: 13 residues. Trimming left V 0 bases short and J 6 bases short, with 9 bases between. Germline V gene sequence: CDR1 SGHRS, CDR2 YFSETQ.

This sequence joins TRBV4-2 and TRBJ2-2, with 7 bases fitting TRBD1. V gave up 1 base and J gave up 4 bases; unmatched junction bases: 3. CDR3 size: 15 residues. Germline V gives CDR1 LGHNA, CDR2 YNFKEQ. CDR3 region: CASSQVSGGTGELFF. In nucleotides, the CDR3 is TGTGCCAGCAGCCAAGTGTCAGGGGGCACCGGGGAGCTGTTTTTT.

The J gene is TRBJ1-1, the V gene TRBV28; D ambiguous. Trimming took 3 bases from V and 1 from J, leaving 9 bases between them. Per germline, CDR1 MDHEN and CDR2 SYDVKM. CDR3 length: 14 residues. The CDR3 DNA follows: TGTGCCAGCAGTTTCACGGTAGAGAACACTGAAGCTTTCTTT. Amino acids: CASSFTVENTEAFF.

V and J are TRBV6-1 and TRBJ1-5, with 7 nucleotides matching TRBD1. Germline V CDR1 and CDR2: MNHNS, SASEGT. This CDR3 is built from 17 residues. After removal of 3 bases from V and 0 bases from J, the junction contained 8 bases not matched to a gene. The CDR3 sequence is CASSEGQLAHSNQPQHF. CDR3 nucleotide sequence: TGTGCCAGCAGTGAGGGACAGCTAGCCCATAGCAATCAGCCCCAGCATTTT.

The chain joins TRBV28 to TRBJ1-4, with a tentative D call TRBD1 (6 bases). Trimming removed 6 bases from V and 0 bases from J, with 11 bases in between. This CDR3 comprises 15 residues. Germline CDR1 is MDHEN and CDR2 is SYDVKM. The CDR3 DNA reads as TGTGCCAGCAGGGCGACAGGAGCAACTAATGAAAAACTGTTTTTT. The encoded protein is CASRATGATNEKLFF.

CDR3 region: CASSYQGAAGEKLFF. CDR3 DNA: TGTGCCAGCAGCTATCAGGGGGCGGCGGGGGAAAAACTGTTTTTT. The V and J genes are TRBV5-8 and TRBJ1-4; 8 positions match TRBD1. This CDR3 region has 15 residues. The germline CDR1 and CDR2 sequences are SGHTS and YDEGEE. V was pared by 3 bases and J by 8 bases, with 9 bases of the junction left unmatched. Filled out from reference TRBV5-8 and TRBJ1-4, the complete variable domain reads EAGVTQSPTHLIKTRGQQATLRCSPISGHTSVYWYQQALGLGLQFLLWYDEGEERNRGNFPPRFSGRQFPNYSSELNVNALELEDSALYLCASSYQGAAGEKLFFGSGTQLSVL.